The sample holds many counts of the clone carrying this TCR beta chain. This specimen comes from a study of T cells in Graves' hyperthyroidism and ophthalmopathy. CDR1 is SGHAT, CDR2 FQNNGV, per germline. The CDR3 is made up of 16 amino acids. The germline V and J ends were trimmed by 1 base and 4 bases, with 15 bases remaining between them. There were TCR beta CDR3 regions amplified from RNA transcripts. During a first-round RT-PCR of the TCR CDR3, the HTBI primer set was used. TCRdb ran MiXCR on the multiplex PCR reads and lists one entry per CDR3 protein. Of 250,000 to 300,000 distinct CDR3 sequences listed, roughly 19% are singletons. Ophthalmopathy patients showed a Clinical Activity Score of at least 3, NOSPECS grade of at least 4 and duration under 3 months. The diagnoses drew upon clinical symptoms, serum thyroxine and TRAb, thyroid ultrasound and orbital computed tomography.

The clonotype was recovered from a man aged 50 or older with Graves' ophthalmopathy. The specimen was blood. This chain links TRBV11-2 with TRBJ2-3; D might be TRBD1 or TRBD2, each matching 6 bases. The CDR3 is CASSLGGGRTPDTQYF. The CDR3 bases are TGTGCCAGCAGCTTAGGAGGGGGGAGGACCCCAGATACGCAGTATTTT.